Listed below are T cell receptor beta chains from one sample, sequenced in a study of shared clonotypes between healthy human individuals. Produced via immunoSEQ multiplex PCR; TCRdb's table is partial and in-frame only. The repertoire holds approximately 1.5 million clones, around 98% seen once, with about 0.4% in the top ten. What was sequenced was naive CD4+ T cells sorted from blood. These receptors were taken from a man aged 25-45 years in good health. Each CDR3 is given with its conserved first and last residue. A D gene is named only where the DNA matches it firmly.

>TRBJ2-5|TRBV28|TRBD1
CASSSSGTGGETQYF
TGTGCCAGCAGTTCCTCCGGGACAGGGGGAGAGACCCAGTACTTC
>TRBJ1-5|TRBV14|-
CASSQDGGSQPQHF
TGTGCCAGCAGCCAAGATGGAGGGAGCCAGCCCCAGCATTTT
>TRBJ2-2|TRBV5-5|-
CASSLAIRPGELFF
TGTGCCAGCAGCTTGGCCATACGTCCCGGGGAGCTGTTTTTT
>TRBJ1-2|TRBV28|-
CASRTTVNYGYTF
TGTGCCAGCAGGACAACAGTTAACTATGGCTACACCTTC
>TRBJ2-1|TRBV5-4|TRBD2
CASSTPGIAGTNEQFF
TGTGCCAGCAGCACCCCCGGGATAGCGGGAACAAATGAGCAGTTCTTC
>TRBJ2-5|TRBV18|-
CASSPTSTGNLGETQYF
TGTGCCAGCTCACCGACTAGTACAGGGAATCTCGGAGAGACCCAGTACTTC
>TRBJ2-1|TRBV10-3|TRBD2
CAIRPSKVAGASEQFF
TGTGCCATCAGACCATCCAAGGTAGCGGGAGCGAGTGAGCAGTTCTTC
>TRBJ1-4|TRBV29-1|TRBD1
CSVQGQANEKLFF
TGCAGCGTACAGGGGCAGGCTAATGAAAAACTGTTTTTT
>TRBJ2-3|TRBV5-4|TRBD2
CASSWDYSTTDTQYF
TGTGCCAGCAGCTGGGACTACTCCACCACAGATACGCAGTATTTT
>TRBJ1-1|TRBV28|-
CASSSTGTPNTEAFF
TGTGCCAGCAGTTCCACCGGGACACCGAACACTGAAGCTTTCTTT
>TRBJ1-2|TRBV4-1|-
CASSQGPAQNYGYTF
TGCGCCAGCAGCCAAGGGCCTGCCCAGAACTATGGCTACACCTTC
>TRBJ2-1|TRBV7-6|-
CASSLALGRTGQFF
TGTGCCAGCAGCTTAGCGTTGGGCCGCACTGGGCAGTTCTTC
>TRBJ1-3|TRBV25-1|-
CASSKDTVTGNTIYF
TGTGCCAGCAGTAAGGACACGGTCACTGGAAACACCATATATTTT
>TRBJ2-1|TRBV28|-
CASTSLGGNDEQFF
TGTGCCAGCACATCCCTAGGTGGAAACGACGAGCAGTTCTTC
>TRBJ2-7|TRBV5-4|-
CASSSTGDYEQYF
TGTGCCAGCAGCTCGACGGGAGACTACGAGCAGTACTTC
>TRBJ2-2|TRBV14|-
CASSQTINTGELFF
TGTGCCAGCAGCCAGACTATCAACACCGGGGAGCTGTTTTTT
>TRBJ2-3|TRBV7-3|-
CASSLNRADTQYF
TGTGCCAGCAGCTTAAATCGCGCAGATACGCAGTATTTT
>TRBJ2-2|TRBV29-1|TRBD2
CSVRGSGRSGELFF
TGCAGCGTTCGGGGTAGCGGGAGATCTGGGGAGCTGTTTTTT
>TRBJ2-7|TRBV2|-
CASSRDQYEQYF
TGTGCCAGCAGTCGCGACCAATACGAGCAGTACTTC
>TRBJ2-6|TRBV14|-
CASSPQGASGANVLTF
TGTGCCAGCAGCCCACAGGGAGCCTCCGGGGCCAACGTCCTGACTTTC
>TRBJ2-1|TRBV28|TRBD2
CASSTPGLASHEQFF
TGTGCCAGCAGCACGCCGGGACTAGCGAGCCATGAGCAGTTCTTC
>TRBJ1-1|TRBV2|-
CASRDDKNTEAFF
TGTGCCAGCAGGGATGACAAGAACACTGAAGCTTTCTTT
>TRBJ2-7|TRBV19|TRBD2
CASMTSGSGSYEQYF
TGTGCCAGTATGACCTCTGGTAGCGGGAGTTACGAGCAGTACTTC
>TRBJ2-1|TRBV5-5|TRBD2
CASSYSGLAGVYNEQFF
TGTGCCAGCAGCTATTCGGGACTAGCGGGAGTCTACAATGAGCAGTTCTTC